A single sample is the source of the 7 T cell receptor beta chains below, sequenced in a study of shared clonotypes between healthy human individuals. TCRdb keeps only in-frame clones here, not all; method: immunoSEQ multiplex PCR. The sample includes over a million clones, 95% to 97% seen only once; the top ten take over 1%. The sequenced sample was naive CD4+ T cells sorted from blood. Subset indicated: CD45RA+ positively selected. These receptors originate from a man younger than 40 in good health.

This chain uses TRBV18 with TRBJ2-7, with 7 bases lining up with TRBD1. In germline, CDR1 is KGHSH, CDR2 LQKENI. CDR3 length: 16 amino acids. The ends lost 3 bases at V and 5 bases at J; junction bases unmatched: 13. The DNA of the CDR3 is TGTGCCAGCTCACCGCTAATTAACGACAGGGCCCACGAGCAGTACTTC. Its protein product is CASSPLINDRAHEQYF.

This clone appeared a single time. The chain couples TRBV11-2 to TRBJ2-2; D gene unclear. Trimming left V 3 bases short and J 1 base short, with 6 bases between. The CDR3 extends over 14 amino acids. The germline V gene encodes CDR1 SGHAT and CDR2 FQNNGV. As DNA, the CDR3 is TGTGCCAGCAGCTTGGGGATGAACACCGGGGAGCTGTTTTTT. Translating it yields CASSLGMNTGELFF.

The chain has TRBV7-9 and TRBJ2-1, with 7 bases aligning to TRBD1. This CDR3 is built from 15 residues. V lost 5 bases, J lost 0 bases, and 4 bases stayed unmatched. Germline CDR1 is SEHNR and CDR2 is FQNEAQ (reference sequence). The chain's CDR3 is CASSRGQASYNEQFF. CDR3 DNA: TGTGCCAGCAGCCGAGGACAGGCCTCCTACAATGAGCAGTTCTTC.

This chain joins TRBV9 and TRBJ2-5; tentatively, D is TRBD2 (6 bases). The CDR3 sequence is 10 residues long. V lost 10 bases and J 6 bases, leaving 10 bases between the germline ends. Looked up from germline, CDR1 is SGDLS and CDR2 is YYNGEE. CDR3 in amino acids: CAEEGKTQYF. CDR3 DNA sequence: TGTGCCGAGGAGGGGAAGACCCAGTACTTC. Drawing the rest from reference TRBV9 and TRBJ2-5, the complete variable domain is DSGVTQTPKHLITATGQRVTLRCSPRSGDLSVYWYQQSLDQGLQFLIQYYNGEERAKGNILERFSAQQFPDLHSELNLSSLELGDSALYFCAEEGKTQYFGPGTRLLVL.

A word on this clone: Other DNA sequences in the sample encode the same CDR3. The V call is TRBV5-1, the J call TRBJ2-1, with D hard to call. Trimming pared 1 base from V and 6 bases from J, leaving 2 bases between. Germline CDR1 SGHRS, CDR2 YFSETQ. This CDR3 is built from 11 residues. The CDR3 sequence is CASSLTNEQFF. The CDR3 DNA reads TGCGCCAGCAGCTTGACCAATGAGCAGTTCTTC.

The chain employs TRBV6-5 and TRBJ1-1, with D perhaps TRBD1 (5 bases). The germline CDR1 and CDR2 sequences are MNHEY and SVGAGI. V was cut by 2 bases and J by 2 bases, with 6 bases left in between. CDR3 length: 13 amino acids. The CDR3 DNA follows: TGTGCCAGCAGTTACCGGGACAACACTGAAGCTTTCTTT. It is translated as CASSYRDNTEAFF.

The V gene is TRBV7-7, the J gene TRBJ2-1; D is unclear. The germline gives CDR1 SSHAT, CDR2 FNYEAQ (reference sequence). The V end lost 2 bases, the J end lost 4 bases, and 6 bases lay between the germline ends. The CDR3 runs 13 residues. CDR3 loop: CASSLSSYNEQFF. The CDR3 nucleotides read TGTGCCAGCAGCTTATCGAGTTACAATGAGCAGTTCTTC.